Detailed here is one T cell receptor beta chain. Its antigen is not known. Profiling relied on immunoSEQ multiplex PCR, and the TCRdb table lists in-frame clones only, not all of them. The sample shows about 36,000 clones, approximately 80% of them seen only once. This entry comes from a study of OX40 agonist ivuxolimab in advanced cancers. The sampling schedule covered blood at baseline, cycle 4 day 1, and cycle 7 day 1. Findings and caveats of the study: Some of the nonresponding patients also showed low levels of normalized T-cell clonal expansion. Blood T cells, both CD4+ and CD8+, expanded clonally by week 6 at 0.1 to 3.0 mg/kg. With doses of 0.1-3.0 mg/kg, partial responders showed among the lowest clonal expansion.

Germline CDR1 is SNHLY and CDR2 is FYNNEI. V lost 4 bases, J lost 3 bases, and 6 bases lay in between. CDR3 length: 12 amino acids. The receptor was derived from an adult with an advanced solid tumor such as melanoma, head and neck, liver or kidney cancer. This chain uses TRBV2 with TRBJ1-1; no clear D. The sequenced sample was CD4+ or CD8+ T cells sorted from blood, obtained in a trial of the OX40 agonist ivuxolimab. Here the CDR3 reads CASSVSYTEAFF. The CDR3, as DNA: TGTGCCAGCAGTGTAAGCTACACTGAAGCTTTCTTT.